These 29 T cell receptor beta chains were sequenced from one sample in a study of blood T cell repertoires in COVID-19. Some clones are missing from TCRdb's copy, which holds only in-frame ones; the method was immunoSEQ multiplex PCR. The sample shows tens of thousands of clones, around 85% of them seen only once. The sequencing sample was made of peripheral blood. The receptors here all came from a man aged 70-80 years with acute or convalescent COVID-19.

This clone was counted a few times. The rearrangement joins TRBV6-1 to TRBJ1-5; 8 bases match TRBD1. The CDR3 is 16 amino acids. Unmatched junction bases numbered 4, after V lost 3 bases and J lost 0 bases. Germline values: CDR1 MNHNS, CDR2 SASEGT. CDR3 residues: CASSDQGAYSNQPQHF. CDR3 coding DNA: TGTGCCAGCAGTGACCAGGGGGCCTATAGCAATCAGCCCCAGCATTTT.

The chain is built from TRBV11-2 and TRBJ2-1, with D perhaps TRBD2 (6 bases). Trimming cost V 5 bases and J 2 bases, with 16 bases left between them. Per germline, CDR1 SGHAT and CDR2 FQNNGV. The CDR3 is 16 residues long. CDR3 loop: CASSKGRGLPYNEQFF. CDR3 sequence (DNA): TGTGCCAGCAGCAAAGGAAGGGGACTCCCCTACAATGAGCAGTTCTTC.

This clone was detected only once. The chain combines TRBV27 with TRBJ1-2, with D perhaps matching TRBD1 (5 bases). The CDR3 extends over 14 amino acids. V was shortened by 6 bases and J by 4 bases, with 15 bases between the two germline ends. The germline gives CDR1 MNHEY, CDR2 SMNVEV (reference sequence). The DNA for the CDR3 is TGTGCCAGCAGCCCCCGGAGGGGTGGCTATGGCTACACCTTC. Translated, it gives CASSPRRGGYGYTF.

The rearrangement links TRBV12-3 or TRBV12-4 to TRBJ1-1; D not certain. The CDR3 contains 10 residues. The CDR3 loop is CAIRGTEAFF. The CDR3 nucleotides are TGTGCGATTCGGGGCACTGAAGCTTTCTTT.

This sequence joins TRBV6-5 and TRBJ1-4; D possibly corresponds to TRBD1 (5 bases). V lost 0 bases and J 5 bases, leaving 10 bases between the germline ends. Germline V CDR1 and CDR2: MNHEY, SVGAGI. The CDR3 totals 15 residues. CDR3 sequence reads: CASSYSLWTNEKLFF. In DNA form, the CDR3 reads TGTGCCAGCAGTTACTCGCTGTGGACAAATGAAAAACTGTTTTTT.

In nucleotides, the CDR3 is TGCAGCGTTCGGTCTGGGGCCAACGTCCTGACTTTC. It encodes CSVRSGANVLTF. The V gene is TRBV29-1, the J gene TRBJ2-6; D gene ambiguous. Germline assignment: CDR1 SQVTM and CDR2 ANQGSEA. The V gene lost 5 bases and the J gene lost 1 base, with 3 bases spanning the gap. The CDR3 runs 12 residues.

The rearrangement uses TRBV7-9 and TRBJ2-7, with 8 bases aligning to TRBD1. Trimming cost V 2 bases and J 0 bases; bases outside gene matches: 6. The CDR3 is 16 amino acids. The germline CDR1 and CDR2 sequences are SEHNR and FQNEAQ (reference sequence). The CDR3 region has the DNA TGTGCCAGCAGCTTAATCCAGGGGGCGGGCTCCTACGAGCAGTACTTC. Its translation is CASSLIQGAGSYEQYF.

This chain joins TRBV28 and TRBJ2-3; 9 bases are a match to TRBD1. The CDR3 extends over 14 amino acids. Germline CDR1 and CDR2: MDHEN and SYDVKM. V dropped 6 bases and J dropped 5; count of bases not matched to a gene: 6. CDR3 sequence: CASSYRGRGDTQYF. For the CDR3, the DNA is TGTGCCAGCAGCTACAGGGGGCGTGGAGATACGCAGTATTTT.

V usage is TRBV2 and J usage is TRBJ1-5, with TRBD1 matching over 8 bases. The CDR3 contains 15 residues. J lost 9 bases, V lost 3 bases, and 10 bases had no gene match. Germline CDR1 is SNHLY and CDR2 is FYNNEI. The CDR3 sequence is CASSDGQGAYLPQHF. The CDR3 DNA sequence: TGTGCCAGCAGTGATGGGCAGGGGGCCTATCTGCCCCAGCATTTT.

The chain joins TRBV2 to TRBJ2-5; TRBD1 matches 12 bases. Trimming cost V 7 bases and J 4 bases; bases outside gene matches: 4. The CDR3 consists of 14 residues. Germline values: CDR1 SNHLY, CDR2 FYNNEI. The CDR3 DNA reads TGTGCCAGCACGGGACAGGGGGCAGGAGAGACCCAGTACTTC. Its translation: CASTGQGAGETQYF.

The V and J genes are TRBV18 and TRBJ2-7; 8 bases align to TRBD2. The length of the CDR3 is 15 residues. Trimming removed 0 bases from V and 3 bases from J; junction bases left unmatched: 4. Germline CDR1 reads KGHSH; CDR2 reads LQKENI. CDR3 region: CASSPPGRGGYEQYF. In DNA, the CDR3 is TGTGCCAGCTCACCACCGGGTCGGGGGGGCTACGAGCAGTACTTC.

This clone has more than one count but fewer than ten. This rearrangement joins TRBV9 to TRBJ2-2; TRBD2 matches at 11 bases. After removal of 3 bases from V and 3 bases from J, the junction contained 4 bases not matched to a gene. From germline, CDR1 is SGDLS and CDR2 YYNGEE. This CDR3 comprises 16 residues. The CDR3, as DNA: TGTGCCAGCAGCGATCGACTAGCGGGGCACACCGGGGAGCTGTTTTTT. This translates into CASSDRLAGHTGELFF. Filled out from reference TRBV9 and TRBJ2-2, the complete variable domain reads DSGVTQTPKHLITATGQRVTLRCSPRSGDLSVYWYQQSLDQGLQFLIQYYNGEERAKGNILERFSAQQFPDLHSELNLSSLELGDSALYFCASSDRLAGHTGELFFGEGSRLTVL.

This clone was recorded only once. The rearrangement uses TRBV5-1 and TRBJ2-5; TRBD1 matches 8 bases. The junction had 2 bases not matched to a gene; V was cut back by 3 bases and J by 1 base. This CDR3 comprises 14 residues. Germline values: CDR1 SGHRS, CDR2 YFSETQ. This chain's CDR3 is CASSWTGSQETQYF. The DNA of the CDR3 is TGCGCCAGCAGCTGGACAGGGAGCCAAGAGACCCAGTACTTC.

CDR3 sequence (DNA): TGTGCCAGCAGCTCGGGGGGGACTAGGAACACCGGGGAGCTGTTTTTT. It yields the protein CASSSGGTRNTGELFF. This chain connects TRBV5-6 to TRBJ2-2, with TRBD2 identical over 8 bases. The ends lost 3 bases at V and 1 base at J; junction bases unmatched: 5. The CDR3 has 16 residues. Germline loops: CDR1 SGHDT, CDR2 YYEEEE.

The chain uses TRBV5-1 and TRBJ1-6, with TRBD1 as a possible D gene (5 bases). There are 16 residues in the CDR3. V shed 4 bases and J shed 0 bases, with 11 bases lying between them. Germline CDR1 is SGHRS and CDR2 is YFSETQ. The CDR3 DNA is TGCGCCAGCAGCCCACACCAGGGCTCCTATAATTCACCCCTCCACTTT. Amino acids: CASSPHQGSYNSPLHF.

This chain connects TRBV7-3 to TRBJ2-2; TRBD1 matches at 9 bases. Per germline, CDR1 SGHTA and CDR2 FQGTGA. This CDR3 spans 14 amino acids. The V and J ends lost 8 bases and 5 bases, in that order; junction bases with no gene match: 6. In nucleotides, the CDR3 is TGTGCCAGCGGTACAGGGGGCTATACCGGGGAGCTGTTTTTT. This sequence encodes CASGTGGYTGELFF.

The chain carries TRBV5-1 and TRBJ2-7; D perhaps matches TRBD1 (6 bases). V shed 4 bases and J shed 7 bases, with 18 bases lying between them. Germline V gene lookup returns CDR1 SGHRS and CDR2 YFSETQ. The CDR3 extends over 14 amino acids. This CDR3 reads CASSVGAGEEEQYF. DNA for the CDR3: TGCGCCAGCAGCGTAGGGGCAGGGGAAGAAGAGCAGTACTTC. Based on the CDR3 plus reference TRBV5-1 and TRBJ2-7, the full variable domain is KAGVTQTPRYLIKTRGQQVTLSCSPISGHRSVSWYQQTPGQGLQFLFEYFSETQRNKGNFPGRFSGRQFSNSRSEMNVSTLELGDSALYLCASSVGAGEEEQYFGPGTRLTVT.

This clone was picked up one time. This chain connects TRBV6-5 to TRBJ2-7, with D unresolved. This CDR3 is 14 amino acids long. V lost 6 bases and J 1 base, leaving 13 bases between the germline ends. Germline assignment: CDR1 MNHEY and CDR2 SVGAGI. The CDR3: CASRPLALSYEQYF. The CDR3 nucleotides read TGTGCCAGCAGGCCTCTGGCCCTGTCCTACGAGCAGTACTTC.

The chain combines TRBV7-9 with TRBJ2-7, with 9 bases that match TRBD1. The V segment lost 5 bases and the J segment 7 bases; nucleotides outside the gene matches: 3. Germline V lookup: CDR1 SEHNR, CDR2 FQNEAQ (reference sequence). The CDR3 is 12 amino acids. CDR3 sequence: CASSRDRDEQYF. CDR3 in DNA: TGTGCCAGCAGCAGGGACAGGGATGAGCAGTACTTC.

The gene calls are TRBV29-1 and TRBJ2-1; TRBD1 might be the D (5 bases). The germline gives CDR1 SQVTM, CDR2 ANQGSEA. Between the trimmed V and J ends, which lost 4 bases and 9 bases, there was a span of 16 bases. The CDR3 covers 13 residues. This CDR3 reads CSVGRTNQGEQFF. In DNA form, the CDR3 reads TGCAGCGTTGGAAGGACAAACCAAGGTGAGCAGTTCTTC.

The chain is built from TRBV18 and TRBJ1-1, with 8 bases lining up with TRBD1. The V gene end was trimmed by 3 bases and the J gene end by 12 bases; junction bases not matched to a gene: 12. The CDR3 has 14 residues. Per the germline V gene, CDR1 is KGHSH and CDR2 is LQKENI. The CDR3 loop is CASSPSGTGRIPFF. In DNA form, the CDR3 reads TGTGCCAGCTCACCTTCCGGGACAGGAAGAATCCCTTTCTTT.

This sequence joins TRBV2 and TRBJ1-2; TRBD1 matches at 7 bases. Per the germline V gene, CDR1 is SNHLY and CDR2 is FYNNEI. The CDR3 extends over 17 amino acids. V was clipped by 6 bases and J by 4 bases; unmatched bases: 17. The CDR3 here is CASRDTTGYVSSYGYTF. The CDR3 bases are TGTGCCAGCAGAGATACGACAGGGTATGTCTCTTCCTATGGCTACACCTTC.

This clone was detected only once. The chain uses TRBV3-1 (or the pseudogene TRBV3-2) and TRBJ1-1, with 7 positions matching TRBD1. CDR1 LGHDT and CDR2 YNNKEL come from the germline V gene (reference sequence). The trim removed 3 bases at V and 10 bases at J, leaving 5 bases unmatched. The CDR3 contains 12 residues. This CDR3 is CASSQARQGAFF. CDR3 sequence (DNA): TGTGCCAGCAGCCAGGCCCGACAGGGAGCTTTCTTT.

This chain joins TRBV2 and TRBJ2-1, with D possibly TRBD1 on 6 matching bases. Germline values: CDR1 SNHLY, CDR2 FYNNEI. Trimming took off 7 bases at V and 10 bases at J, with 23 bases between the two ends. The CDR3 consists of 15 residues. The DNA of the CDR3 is TGTGCCAGCACCGACTGGGACAAAGGCATTGGGGAGCAGTTCTTC. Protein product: CASTDWDKGIGEQFF.

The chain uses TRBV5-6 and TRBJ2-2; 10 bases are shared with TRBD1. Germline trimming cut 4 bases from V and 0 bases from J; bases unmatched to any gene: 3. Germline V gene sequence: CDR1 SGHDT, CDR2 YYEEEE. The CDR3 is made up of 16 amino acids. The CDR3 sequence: CASSRDRGSNTGELFF. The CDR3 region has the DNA TGTGCCAGCAGCCGGGACAGGGGATCGAACACCGGGGAGCTGTTTTTT.

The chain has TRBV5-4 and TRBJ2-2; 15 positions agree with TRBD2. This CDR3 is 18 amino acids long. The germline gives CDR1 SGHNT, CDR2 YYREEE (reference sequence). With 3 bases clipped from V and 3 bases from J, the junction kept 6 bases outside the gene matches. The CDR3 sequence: CASSWTSGGAPYTGELFF. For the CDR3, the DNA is TGTGCCAGCAGCTGGACTAGCGGGGGGGCCCCGTACACCGGGGAGCTGTTTTTT.

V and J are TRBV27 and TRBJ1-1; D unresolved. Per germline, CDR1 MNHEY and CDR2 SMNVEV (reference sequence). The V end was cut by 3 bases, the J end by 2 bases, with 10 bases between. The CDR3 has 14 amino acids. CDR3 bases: TGTGCCAGCAGTTTCAAGCCTAGAAACACTGAAGCTTTCTTT. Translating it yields CASSFKPRNTEAFF.

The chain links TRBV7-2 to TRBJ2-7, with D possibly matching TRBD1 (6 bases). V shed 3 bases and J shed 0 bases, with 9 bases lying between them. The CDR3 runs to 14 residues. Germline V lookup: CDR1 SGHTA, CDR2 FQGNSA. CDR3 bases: TGTGCCAGCAGCTTCCAGGGGCACTCCTACGAGCAGTACTTC. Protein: CASSFQGHSYEQYF.

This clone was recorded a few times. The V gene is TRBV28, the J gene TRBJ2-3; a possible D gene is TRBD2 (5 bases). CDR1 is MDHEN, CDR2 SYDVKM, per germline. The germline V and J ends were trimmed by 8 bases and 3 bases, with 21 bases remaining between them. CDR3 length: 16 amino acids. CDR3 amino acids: CASAKTLGGGTDTQYF. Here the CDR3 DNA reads TGTGCCAGCGCCAAGACCCTAGGAGGCGGAACAGATACGCAGTATTTT. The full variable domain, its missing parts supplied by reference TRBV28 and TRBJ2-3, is DVKVTQSSRYLVKRTGEKVFLECVQDMDHENMFWYRQDPGLGLRLIYFSYDVKMKEKGDIPEGYSVSREKKERFSLILESASTNQTSMYLCASAKTLGGGTDTQYFGPGTRLTVL.